This T cell receptor beta chain emerged from a study of T cells in Graves' hyperthyroidism and ophthalmopathy. At least ten counts were recorded for this clonotype. The antigen remains unidentified. RNA transcripts yielded amplified TCR beta CDR3 regions. The TCR CDR3 was amplified in a first-round RT-PCR using the HTBI primer set. TCRdb fed the multiplex PCR reads into MiXCR, producing one record per CDR3 protein. Among 400,000 to 600,000 distinct CDR3 sequences listed, about 20% were seen once. Study results and caveats: Classification by a 13 V-J model distinguished ophthalmopathy from stable hyperthyroidism.

Stable disease denoted Graves' hyperthyroidism without ophthalmopathy progression within 18 months. From germline, CDR1 is SGHDN and CDR2 FVKESK. V gave up 4 bases and J gave up 7 bases, with 7 bases separating them. CDR3 length equals 11 residues. The specimen sequenced was blood. The chain has TRBV14 and TRBJ1-1; no firm D call. The TCR originated in a man aged 18 to 29 with Graves' hyperthyroidism. The CDR3 DNA follows: TGTGCCAGCAGCCCCATCCGTGAAGCTTTCTTT. As protein: CASSPIREAFF.